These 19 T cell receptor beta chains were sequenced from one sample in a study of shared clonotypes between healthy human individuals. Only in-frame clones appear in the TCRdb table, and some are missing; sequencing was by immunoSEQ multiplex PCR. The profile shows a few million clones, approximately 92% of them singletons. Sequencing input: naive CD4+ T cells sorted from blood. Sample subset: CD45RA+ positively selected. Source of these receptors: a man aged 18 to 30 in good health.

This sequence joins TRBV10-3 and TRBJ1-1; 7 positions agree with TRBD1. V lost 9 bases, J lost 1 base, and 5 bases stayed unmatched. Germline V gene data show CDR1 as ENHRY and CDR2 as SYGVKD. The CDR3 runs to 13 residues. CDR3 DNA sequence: TGTGCCATATACAGGGGATCGAACACTGAAGCTTTCTTT. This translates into CAIYRGSNTEAFF.

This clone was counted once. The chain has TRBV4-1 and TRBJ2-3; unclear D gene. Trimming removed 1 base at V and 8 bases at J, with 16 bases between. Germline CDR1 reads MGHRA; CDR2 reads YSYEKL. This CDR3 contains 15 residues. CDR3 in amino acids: CASSQVPASRGTQYF. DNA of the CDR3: TGCGCCAGCAGCCAAGTCCCCGCCTCGAGAGGTACGCAGTATTTT.

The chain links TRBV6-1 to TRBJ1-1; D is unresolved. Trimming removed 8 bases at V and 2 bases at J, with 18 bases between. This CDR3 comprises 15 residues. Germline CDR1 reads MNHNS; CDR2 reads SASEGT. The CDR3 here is CASPSPYVGNTEAFF. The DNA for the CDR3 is TGTGCCAGCCCGAGTCCATACGTTGGAAACACTGAAGCTTTCTTT.

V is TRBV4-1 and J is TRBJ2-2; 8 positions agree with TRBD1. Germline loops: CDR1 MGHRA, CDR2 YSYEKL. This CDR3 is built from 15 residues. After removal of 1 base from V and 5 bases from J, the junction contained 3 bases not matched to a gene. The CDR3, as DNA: TGCGCCAGCAGCCAAGTGGGGGACAGGACCGGGGAGCTGTTTTTT. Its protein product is CASSQVGDRTGELFF.

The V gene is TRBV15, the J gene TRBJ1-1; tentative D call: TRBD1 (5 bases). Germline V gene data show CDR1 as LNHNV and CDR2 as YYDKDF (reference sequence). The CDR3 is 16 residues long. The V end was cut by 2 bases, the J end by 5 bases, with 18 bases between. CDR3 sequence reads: CATSRNIPGGLTEAFF. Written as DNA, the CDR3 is TGTGCCACCAGCAGAAATATCCCCGGGGGATTGACTGAAGCTTTCTTT.

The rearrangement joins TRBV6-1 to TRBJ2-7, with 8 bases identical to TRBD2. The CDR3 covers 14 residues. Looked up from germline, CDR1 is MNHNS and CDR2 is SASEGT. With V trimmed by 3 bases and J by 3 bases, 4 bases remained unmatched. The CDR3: CASSDPGTSYEQYF. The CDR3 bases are TGTGCCAGCAGTGACCCCGGGACTAGCTACGAGCAGTACTTC.

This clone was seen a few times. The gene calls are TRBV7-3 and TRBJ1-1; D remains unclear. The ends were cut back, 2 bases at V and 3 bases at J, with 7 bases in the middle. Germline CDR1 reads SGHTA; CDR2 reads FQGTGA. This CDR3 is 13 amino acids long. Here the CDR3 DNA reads TGTGCCAGCAGCTTAGAGGCTGACACTGAAGCTTTCTTT. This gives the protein CASSLEADTEAFF.

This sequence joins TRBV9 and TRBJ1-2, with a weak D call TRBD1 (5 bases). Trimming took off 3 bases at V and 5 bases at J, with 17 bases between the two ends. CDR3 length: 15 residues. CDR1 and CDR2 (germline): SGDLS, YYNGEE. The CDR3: CASSGGPSFGYGYTF. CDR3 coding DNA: TGTGCCAGCAGCGGGGGACCTTCGTTCGGATATGGCTACACCTTC. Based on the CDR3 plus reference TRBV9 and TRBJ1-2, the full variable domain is DSGVTQTPKHLITATGQRVTLRCSPRSGDLSVYWYQQSLDQGLQFLIQYYNGEERAKGNILERFSAQQFPDLHSELNLSSLELGDSALYFCASSGGPSFGYGYTFGSGTRLTVV.

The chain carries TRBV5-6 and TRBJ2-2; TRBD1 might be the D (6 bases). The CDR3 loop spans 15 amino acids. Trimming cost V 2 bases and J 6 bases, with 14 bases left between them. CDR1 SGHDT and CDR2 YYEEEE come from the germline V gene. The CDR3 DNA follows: TGTGCCAGCAGCTTTATCAGGGGCGCGGCCGGGGAGCTGTTTTTT. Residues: CASSFIRGAAGELFF.

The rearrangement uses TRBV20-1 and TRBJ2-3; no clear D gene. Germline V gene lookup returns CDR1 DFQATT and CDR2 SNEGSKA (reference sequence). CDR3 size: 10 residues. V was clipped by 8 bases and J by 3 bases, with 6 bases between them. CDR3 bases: TGCAGTATAGGAACAGATACGCAGTATTTT. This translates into CSIGTDTQYF.

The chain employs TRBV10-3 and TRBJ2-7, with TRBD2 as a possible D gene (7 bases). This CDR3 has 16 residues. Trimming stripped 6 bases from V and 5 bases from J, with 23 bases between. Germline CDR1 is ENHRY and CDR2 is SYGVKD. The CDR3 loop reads CAISDGVGQGGDEQYF. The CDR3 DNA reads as TGTGCCATCAGCGATGGCGTCGGACAAGGGGGGGACGAGCAGTACTTC.

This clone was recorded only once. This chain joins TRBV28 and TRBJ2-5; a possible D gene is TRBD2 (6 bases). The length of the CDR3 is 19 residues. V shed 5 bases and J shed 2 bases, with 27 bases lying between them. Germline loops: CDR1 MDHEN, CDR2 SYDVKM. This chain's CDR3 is CASSPRRWSRGDMQETQYF. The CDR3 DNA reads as TGTGCCAGCAGTCCCCGACGATGGTCCCGCGGGGATATGCAAGAGACCCAGTACTTC.

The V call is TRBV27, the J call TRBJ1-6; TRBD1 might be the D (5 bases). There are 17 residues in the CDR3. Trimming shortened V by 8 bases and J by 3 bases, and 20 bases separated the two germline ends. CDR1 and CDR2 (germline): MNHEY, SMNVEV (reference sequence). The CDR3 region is CASRFGGTPIYNSPLHF. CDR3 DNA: TGTGCCAGCCGATTTGGAGGGACCCCAATCTATAATTCACCCCTCCACTTT.

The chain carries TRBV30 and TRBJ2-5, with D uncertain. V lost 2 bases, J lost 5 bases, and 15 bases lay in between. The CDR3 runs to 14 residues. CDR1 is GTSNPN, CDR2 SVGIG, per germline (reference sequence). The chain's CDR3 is CAWSPGDRRETQYF. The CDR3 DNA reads TGTGCCTGGAGTCCCGGTGACCGGCGTGAGACCCAGTACTTC.

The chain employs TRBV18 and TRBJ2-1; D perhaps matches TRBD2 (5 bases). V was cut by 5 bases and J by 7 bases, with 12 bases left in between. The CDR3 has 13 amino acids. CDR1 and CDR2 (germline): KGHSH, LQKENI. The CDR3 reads CASSYRTGNEQFF. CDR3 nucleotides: TGTGCCAGCTCATACCGGACTGGGAATGAGCAGTTCTTC.

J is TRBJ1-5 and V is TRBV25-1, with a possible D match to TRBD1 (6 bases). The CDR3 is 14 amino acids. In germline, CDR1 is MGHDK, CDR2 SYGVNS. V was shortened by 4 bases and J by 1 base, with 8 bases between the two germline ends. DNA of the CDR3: TGTGCCAGCAGTGTGGGGGCGAGCAATCAGCCCCAGCATTTT. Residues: CASSVGASNQPQHF.

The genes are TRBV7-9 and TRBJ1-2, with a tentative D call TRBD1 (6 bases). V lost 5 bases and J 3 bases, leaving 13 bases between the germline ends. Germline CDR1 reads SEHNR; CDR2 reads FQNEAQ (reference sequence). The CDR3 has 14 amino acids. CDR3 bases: TGTGCCAGCAGCCCAAGGGGGGGCGACTATGGCTACACCTTC. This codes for CASSPRGGDYGYTF. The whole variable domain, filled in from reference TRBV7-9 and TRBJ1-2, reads DTGVSQNPRHKITKRGQNVTFRCDPISEHNRLYWYRQTLGQGPEFLTYFQNEAQLEKSRLLSDRFSAERPKGSFSTLEIQRTEQGDSAMYLCASSPRGGDYGYTFGSGTRLTVV.

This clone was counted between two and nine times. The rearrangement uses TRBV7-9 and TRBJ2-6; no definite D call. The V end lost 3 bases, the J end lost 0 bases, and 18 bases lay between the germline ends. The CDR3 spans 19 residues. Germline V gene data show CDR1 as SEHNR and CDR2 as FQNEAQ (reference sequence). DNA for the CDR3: TGTGCCAGCAGCTTCACGCCGAAGACGGCAGGCTCTGGGGCCAACGTCCTGACTTTC. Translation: CASSFTPKTAGSGANVLTF.

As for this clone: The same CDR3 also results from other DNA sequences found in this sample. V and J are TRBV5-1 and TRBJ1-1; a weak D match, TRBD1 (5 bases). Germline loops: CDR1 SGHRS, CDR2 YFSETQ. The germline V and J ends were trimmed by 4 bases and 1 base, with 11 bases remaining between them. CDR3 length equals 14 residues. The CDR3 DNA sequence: TGCGCCAGCAGCCCGGGACCGACGAACACTGAAGCTTTCTTT. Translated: CASSPGPTNTEAFF.